This TCR beta chain was recorded in a study of T-cell reconstitution after alpha-beta-depleted transplantation in children. Unique molecular identifiers were incorporated into the prepared TCRbeta library. Using its own MiXCR run on the PCR reads, TCRdb lists one record per CDR3 protein. This table holds about a million distinct CDR3 sequences, roughly 29% found once. This CDR3 is built from 18 residues. V was pared by 5 bases and J by 5 bases, with 17 bases of the junction left unmatched. Looked up from germline, CDR1 is DFQATT and CDR2 is SNEGSKA (reference sequence). Sample: PBMCs, mostly from graft donor cells, taken 360 days after TCRalphabeta/CD19-depleted stem cell transplant. This clonotype originated in a boy younger than two who had a stem cell transplant for SCID, so the T cells may come from the graft donor. The V gene is TRBV20-1, the J gene TRBJ2-2, with 10 nucleotides matching TRBD1. The CDR3 DNA reads as TGCAGTGCTTCTAATCCGACAGTCGGGACAGGGGTGACCGGGGAGCTGTTTTTT. This codes for CSASNPTVGTGVTGELFF.